This T cell receptor (beta chain) was identified in a study of cytomegalovirus exposure and HLA in healthy donors. The study's findings and limits: An analysis that came later showed most CMV-associated TCR beta chains appearing HLA-restricted.

Trimming took off 5 bases at V and 4 bases at J, with 18 bases between the two ends. Germline loops: CDR1 MDHEN, CDR2 SYDVKM. The CDR3 loop spans 16 amino acids. Both 60 Vbeta primers and 13 Jbeta primers went into the PCR. Clones were read by immunoSEQ multiplex PCR, and TCRdb kept only the in-frame ones, dropping some. The sample has roughly 200,000 clones, roughly 79% seen once. A word on this clone: Its cognate antigen is unknown.

The TCR sequence derives from a woman in her forties in good health and CMV-seronegative. This chain connects TRBV28 to TRBJ1-5, with TRBD1 as a possible D gene (5 bases). Sequencing was performed on PBMCs. The CDR3 reads CASSESLGRGNQPQHF. CDR3 nucleotides: TGTGCCAGCAGTGAAAGCTTAGGGAGGGGTAATCAGCCCCAGCATTTT. The full variable domain, in which reference TRBV28 and TRBJ1-5 provide the parts outside the CDR3, is DVKVTQSSRYLVKRTGEKVFLECVQDMDHENMFWYRQDPGLGLRLIYFSYDVKMKEKGDIPEGYSVSREKKERFSLILESASTNQTSMYLCASSESLGRGNQPQHFGDGTRLSIL.